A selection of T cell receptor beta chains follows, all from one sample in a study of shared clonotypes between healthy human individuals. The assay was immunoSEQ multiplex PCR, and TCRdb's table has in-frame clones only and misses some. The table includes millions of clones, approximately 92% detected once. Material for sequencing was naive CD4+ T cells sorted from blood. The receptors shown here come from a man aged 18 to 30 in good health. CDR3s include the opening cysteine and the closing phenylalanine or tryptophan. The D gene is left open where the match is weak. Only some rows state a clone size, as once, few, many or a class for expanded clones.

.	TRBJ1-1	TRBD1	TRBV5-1	TGCGCCAGCAGCTCGATGGGACAGCAGAACACTGAAGCTTTCTTT	CASSSMGQQNTEAFF
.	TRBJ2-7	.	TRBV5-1	TGCGCCAGCAGCCGGGAAGGAGACATCGACTACGAGCAGTACTTC	CASSREGDIDYEQYF
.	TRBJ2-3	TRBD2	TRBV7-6	TGTGCCAGCAGCTTAGATGAGACTAGCAATTCGTATTTT	CASSLDETSNSYF
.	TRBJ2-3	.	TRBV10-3	TGTGCCATCAGTGGCGGACTGGGGGCGGATACGCAGTATTTT	CAISGGLGADTQYF
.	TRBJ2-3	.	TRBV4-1	TGCGCCAGCAGCCAAGTCCCCCAAGAAGTGGCCACGCGGCAGTATTTT	CASSQVPQEVATRQYF
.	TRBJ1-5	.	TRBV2	TGTGCCAGCAGTCGCCGGGACAGCAATCAGCCCCAGCATTTT	CASSRRDSNQPQHF
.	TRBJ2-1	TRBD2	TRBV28	TGTGCCAGCAGTTATCCACGAGCGACGGGGGGTAGAGAGCAGTTCTTC	CASSYPRATGGREQFF
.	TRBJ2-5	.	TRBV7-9	TGTGCCAGCAGCCGTGCGGGGAAAGGAGAGACCCAGTACTTC	CASSRAGKGETQYF
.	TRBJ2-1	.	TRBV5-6	TGTGCCAGCAGCTTAGACAGCTCCTACAATGAGCAGTTCTTC	CASSLDSSYNEQFF
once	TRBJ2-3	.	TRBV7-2	TGTGCCAGCAGCCCTCATGGGGCAGGGAGCACAGATACGCAGTATTTT	CASSPHGAGSTDTQYF
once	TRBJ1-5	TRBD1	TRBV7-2	TGTGCCAGCAGCTCGCAGTCATCCGGGACAGGGGGGCAGCCCCAGCATTTT	CASSSQSSGTGGQPQHF
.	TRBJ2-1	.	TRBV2	TGTGCCAGCAACCTATACTACAATGAGCAGTTCTTC	CASNLYYNEQFF
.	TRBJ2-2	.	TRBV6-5	TGTGCCTCGAGAGAGCCACTGAACACCGGGGAGCTGTTTTTT	CASREPLNTGELFF
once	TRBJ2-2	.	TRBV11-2	TGTGCCAGCAGCCATCCCGGGGCCCAATTCGGGGAGCTGTTTTTT	CASSHPGAQFGELFF
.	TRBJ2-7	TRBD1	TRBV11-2	TGTGCCAGCAGCTTCCGGGACAGGGCCTACGAGCAGTACTTC	CASSFRDRAYEQYF
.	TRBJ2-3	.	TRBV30	TGTGCCTGGAGCCCTGGGGGAGATACGCAGTATTTT	CAWSPGGDTQYF
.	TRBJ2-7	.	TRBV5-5	TGTGCCAGCAGCTTGTCCGGGACCGAGAGCTCCTACGAGCAGTACTTC	CASSLSGTESSYEQYF
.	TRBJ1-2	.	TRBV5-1	TGCGCCAGCAGCTTACCCCCCCAGGGCCTTAACTATGGCTACACCTTC	CASSLPPQGLNYGYTF
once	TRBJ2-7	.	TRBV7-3	TGTGCCAGCAGCTTAACGGACGCGGGTAGCTCCTACGAGCAGTACTTC	CASSLTDAGSSYEQYF
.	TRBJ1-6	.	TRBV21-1	TGTGCCAGCAGCACGTTGGCCCCAGGACCCCTCCACTTT	CASSTLAPGPLHF
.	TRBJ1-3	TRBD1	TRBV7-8	TGTGCCAGCAGCTTAGACCGGGACAGGGGAGGCTCTGGAAACACCATATATTTT	CASSLDRDRGGSGNTIYF
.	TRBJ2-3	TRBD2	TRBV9	TGTGCCAGCAGCCCTCGGACTAGCGGGAGCACAGATACGCAGTATTTT	CASSPRTSGSTDTQYF
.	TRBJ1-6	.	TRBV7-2	TGTGCCAGCAGCCCTCGGGGATATAATTCACCCCTCCACTTT	CASSPRGYNSPLHF
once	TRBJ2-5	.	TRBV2	TGTGCCAGCAGTGAGGGCTACAACCAAGAGACCCAGTACTTC	CASSEGYNQETQYF
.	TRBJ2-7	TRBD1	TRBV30	TGTGCCTGGAGGGCCACAGGGGGCCCAAACGAGCAGTACTTC	CAWRATGGPNEQYF
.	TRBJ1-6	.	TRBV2	TGTGCCAGCAGTGTGCAGGGTGGTAATTCACCCCTCCACTTT	CASSVQGGNSPLHF
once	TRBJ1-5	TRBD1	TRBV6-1	TGTGCCAGCAGTCAGGGGGCAGGTCAGCCCCAGCATTTT	CASSQGAGQPQHF
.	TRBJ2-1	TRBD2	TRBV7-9	TGTGCCAGCAGCGGGAGCGGGAGGGCGTACAATGAGCAGTTCTTC	CASSGSGRAYNEQFF
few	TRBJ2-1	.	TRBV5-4	TGTGCCAGCAGCTCGGACAGCTACAATGAGCAGTTCTTC	CASSSDSYNEQFF
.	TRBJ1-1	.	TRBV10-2	TGCGCCAGCAGCGGGCCGGGACGGATGAACACTGAAGCTTTCTTT	CASSGPGRMNTEAFF
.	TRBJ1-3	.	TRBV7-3	TGTGCCAGCAGCCGAAGTGAGGGATCGGTTCTGGGAGGAAACACCATATATTTT	CASSRSEGSVLGGNTIYF
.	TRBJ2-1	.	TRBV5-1	TGCGCCAGCAGCTTGGCGTCAGACTACAATGAGCAGTTCTTC	CASSLASDYNEQFF
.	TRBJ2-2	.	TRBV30	TGTGCCTGGAGTTCCCAGGCGGGAACCGGGGAGCTGTTTTTT	CAWSSQAGTGELFF
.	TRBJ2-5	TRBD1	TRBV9	TGTGCCAGCAGCCCTGGACAGGGGGTAGAGACCCAGTACTTC	CASSPGQGVETQYF
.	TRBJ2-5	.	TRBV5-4	TGTGCCAGCAGCCTGGCGGATCAAGAGACCCAGTACTTC	CASSLADQETQYF
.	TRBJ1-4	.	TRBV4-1	TGCGCCAGCAGCCAAGTCCTTGAAAAACTGTTTTTT	CASSQVLEKLFF
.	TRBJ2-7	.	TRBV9	TGTGCCAGCAGCGTATACGGCAGCTCCTACGAGCAGTACTTC	CASSVYGSSYEQYF
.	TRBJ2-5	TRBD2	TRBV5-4	TGTGCCAGCAGCCCGTCCGGGCGGCGGGGGGAGACCCAGTACTTC	CASSPSGRRGETQYF
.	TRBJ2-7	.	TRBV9	TGTGCCAGCAGCGTAGAGTCCGGAGGGGAGCAGTACTTC	CASSVESGGEQYF
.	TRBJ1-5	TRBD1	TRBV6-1	TGTGCCACCCGGACAGGGGTCCCTCAGCCCCAGCATTTT	CATRTGVPQPQHF
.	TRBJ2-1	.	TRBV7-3	TGTGCCAGCAGCTATGAACCCCCACACAATGAGCAGTTCTTC	CASSYEPPHNEQFF